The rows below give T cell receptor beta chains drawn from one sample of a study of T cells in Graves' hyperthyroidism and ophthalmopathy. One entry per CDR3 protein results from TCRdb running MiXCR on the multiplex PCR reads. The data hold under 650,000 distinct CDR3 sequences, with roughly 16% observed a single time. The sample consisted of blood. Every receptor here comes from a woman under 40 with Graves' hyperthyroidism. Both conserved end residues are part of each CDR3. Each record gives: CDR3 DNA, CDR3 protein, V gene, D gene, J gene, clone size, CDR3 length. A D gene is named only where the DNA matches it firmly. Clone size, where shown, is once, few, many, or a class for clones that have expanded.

CDR3 DNA: TGTGCCAGCAGTGAAAAGCGGGGGCTCACTGAAGCTTTCTTT; CDR3 protein: CASSEKRGLTEAFF; V gene: TRBV6-1; D gene: NA; J gene: TRBJ1-1; clone size: many; CDR3 length: 14
CDR3 DNA: TGTGCCAGCAGTATGGGACCGGGGAGAATCAATCAGCCCCAGCATTTT; CDR3 protein: CASSMGPGRINQPQHF; V gene: TRBV27; D gene: NA; J gene: TRBJ1-5; clone size: few; CDR3 length: 16
CDR3 DNA: TGTGCCAGCAGCCAAGGGACTAGCGGGTACTACGAGCAGTACTTC; CDR3 protein: CASSQGTSGYYEQYF; V gene: TRBV3-1; D gene: TRBD2; J gene: TRBJ2-7; clone size: many; CDR3 length: 15
CDR3 DNA: TGTGCCAGCAGTTACTCGACTAGCGGGAACACCGGGGAGCTGTTTTTT; CDR3 protein: CASSYSTSGNTGELFF; V gene: TRBV6-5; D gene: TRBD2; J gene: TRBJ2-2; clone size: many; CDR3 length: 16
CDR3 DNA: TGCAGTGCTAGTCTTAGATCGGGTTTAGCTCTCAATGAGCAGTTCTTC; CDR3 protein: CSASLRSGLALNEQFF; V gene: TRBV20-1; D gene: NA; J gene: TRBJ2-1; clone size: few; CDR3 length: 16
CDR3 DNA: TGTGCCAGCAGTTTAGGAAGGATGAGGACCGGGGAGCTGTTTTTT; CDR3 protein: CASSLGRMRTGELFF; V gene: TRBV12-3/TRBV12-4; D gene: NA; J gene: TRBJ2-2; clone size: many; CDR3 length: 15
CDR3 DNA: TGCGCCAGCAGCTTGGGGGGGGGGGCCGGGAACACTGAAGCTTTCTTT; CDR3 protein: CASSLGGGAGNTEAFF; V gene: TRBV5-1; D gene: NA; J gene: TRBJ1-1; clone size: NA; CDR3 length: 16
CDR3 DNA: TGTGCCAGCAGCTCGACTGGACAGGGGGCTGGCACCGGGGAGCTGTTTTTT; CDR3 protein: CASSSTGQGAGTGELFF; V gene: TRBV7-9; D gene: TRBD1; J gene: TRBJ2-2; clone size: few; CDR3 length: 17
CDR3 DNA: TGTGCCAGCAGCTTAGGCGGGTCGAACGGCAATGAGCAGTTCTTC; CDR3 protein: CASSLGGSNGNEQFF; V gene: TRBV7-6; D gene: NA; J gene: TRBJ2-1; clone size: NA; CDR3 length: 15
CDR3 DNA: TGTGCCAGCATAATCTATCGTCCTAACAGGGACTCGAACACCGGGGAGCTGTTTTTT; CDR3 protein: CASIIYRPNRDSNTGELFF; V gene: TRBV12-3/TRBV12-4; D gene: NA; J gene: TRBJ2-2; clone size: few; CDR3 length: 19
CDR3 DNA: TGTGCCAGCCCATCAGTCGGCTCTAGCACAGATACGCAGTATTTT; CDR3 protein: CASPSVGSSTDTQYF; V gene: TRBV6-2/TRBV6-3; D gene: NA; J gene: TRBJ2-3; clone size: few; CDR3 length: 15
CDR3 DNA: TGCGCCAGCAGCCAACGGACAGAACTGCGGAACACTGAAGCTTTCTTT; CDR3 protein: CASSQRTELRNTEAFF; V gene: TRBV4-1; D gene: NA; J gene: TRBJ1-1; clone size: NA; CDR3 length: 16
CDR3 DNA: TGTGCCAGCAGTAAATTGAAAACCGATGAGCAGTTCTTC; CDR3 protein: CASSKLKTDEQFF; V gene: TRBV6-2/TRBV6-3; D gene: NA; J gene: TRBJ2-1; clone size: NA; CDR3 length: 13
CDR3 DNA: TGTGCCAGCAGCTTTCGTCCGGGACTCCAAAGCACAGATACGCAGTATTTT; CDR3 protein: CASSFRPGLQSTDTQYF; V gene: TRBV7-2; D gene: NA; J gene: TRBJ2-3; clone size: many; CDR3 length: 17
CDR3 DNA: TGTGCCAGCAGCTTAGGGGTTGCTAACTATGGCTACACCTTC; CDR3 protein: CASSLGVANYGYTF; V gene: TRBV5-5; D gene: NA; J gene: TRBJ1-2; clone size: NA; CDR3 length: 14
CDR3 DNA: TGTGCCAGCAGCCGGACTAGCGCCGACCTCTACGAGCAGTACTTC; CDR3 protein: CASSRTSADLYEQYF; V gene: TRBV11-2; D gene: TRBD2; J gene: TRBJ2-7; clone size: many; CDR3 length: 15
CDR3 DNA: TGTGCCAGTAGTATGGGCGGAGCCGGCACAGATACGCAGTATTTT; CDR3 protein: CASSMGGAGTDTQYF; V gene: TRBV19; D gene: NA; J gene: TRBJ2-3; clone size: few; CDR3 length: 15
CDR3 DNA: TGTGCCAGCACCCTAGACGGGAACACTGAAGCTTTCTTT; CDR3 protein: CASTLDGNTEAFF; V gene: TRBV2; D gene: NA; J gene: TRBJ1-1; clone size: many; CDR3 length: 13
CDR3 DNA: TGTGCCAGCAGCTCATACGAGACCCAGTACTTC; CDR3 protein: CASSSYETQYF; V gene: TRBV11-2; D gene: NA; J gene: TRBJ2-5; clone size: many; CDR3 length: 11
CDR3 DNA: TGCAGTGCTAGAGGGGGGGGAAGCTCCTACAATGAGCAGTTCTTC; CDR3 protein: CSARGGGSSYNEQFF; V gene: TRBV20-1; D gene: TRBD2; J gene: TRBJ2-1; clone size: NA; CDR3 length: 15
CDR3 DNA: TGTGCCAGCAGTTTAAGTCTATATGGCTACACCTTC; CDR3 protein: CASSLSLYGYTF; V gene: TRBV28; D gene: NA; J gene: TRBJ1-2; clone size: many; CDR3 length: 12
CDR3 DNA: TGTGCCAGCAGTTCCAGGGGGCTGGATCAGCCCCAGCATTTT; CDR3 protein: CASSSRGLDQPQHF; V gene: TRBV2; D gene: TRBD1; J gene: TRBJ1-5; clone size: many; CDR3 length: 14
CDR3 DNA: TGTGCCAGCAGTGAATATAGCGGGGCGGGGACAGATACGCAGTATTTT; CDR3 protein: CASSEYSGAGTDTQYF; V gene: TRBV25-1; D gene: TRBD2; J gene: TRBJ2-3; clone size: few; CDR3 length: 16
CDR3 DNA: TGTGCCTGGAGTCCCGGGACGCGGGAGCAGTACTTC; CDR3 protein: CAWSPGTREQYF; V gene: TRBV30; D gene: NA; J gene: TRBJ2-7; clone size: few; CDR3 length: 12
CDR3 DNA: TGTGCCAGCAGCCAAGATCGTCAGGTAACCGGGGAGCTGTTTTTT; CDR3 protein: CASSQDRQVTGELFF; V gene: TRBV4-2; D gene: NA; J gene: TRBJ2-2; clone size: NA; CDR3 length: 15
CDR3 DNA: TGTGCCAGCAGTGGCGCCGGGACAGGGGGCCTGGACACTGAAGCTTTCTTT; CDR3 protein: CASSGAGTGGLDTEAFF; V gene: TRBV27; D gene: TRBD1; J gene: TRBJ1-1; clone size: NA; CDR3 length: 17
CDR3 DNA: TGTGCCAGCAGCCGGCGGGACAGCCCTTACAATGAGCAGTTCTTC; CDR3 protein: CASSRRDSPYNEQFF; V gene: TRBV11-3; D gene: NA; J gene: TRBJ2-1; clone size: many; CDR3 length: 15
CDR3 DNA: TGTGCCAGCAGTCGGGACGGTCACCACGAGCAGTACTTC; CDR3 protein: CASSRDGHHEQYF; V gene: TRBV2; D gene: NA; J gene: TRBJ2-7; clone size: few; CDR3 length: 13
CDR3 DNA: TGTGCCAGCAGCCATGACAGATACGAGCAGTACTTC; CDR3 protein: CASSHDRYEQYF; V gene: TRBV3-1; D gene: NA; J gene: TRBJ2-7; clone size: many; CDR3 length: 12
CDR3 DNA: TGTGCCATCCAAGACAAGGCAGGGGAAGGCTACACCTTC; CDR3 protein: CAIQDKAGEGYTF; V gene: TRBV10-3; D gene: NA; J gene: TRBJ1-2; clone size: NA; CDR3 length: 13
CDR3 DNA: TGTGCCAGCAGAAATACGGGGCAACGCGATCGGCCCCAGCATTTT; CDR3 protein: CASRNTGQRDRPQHF; V gene: TRBV27; D gene: NA; J gene: TRBJ1-5; clone size: once; CDR3 length: 15
CDR3 DNA: TGTGCCAGCAGTTACTCCGGGACTAGCGGTTCCTACGAGCAGTACTTC; CDR3 protein: CASSYSGTSGSYEQYF; V gene: TRBV6-5; D gene: TRBD2; J gene: TRBJ2-7; clone size: few; CDR3 length: 16
CDR3 DNA: TGCAGTGCTAGACCGGCAGGGGGCCGCAATCAGCCCCAGCATTTT; CDR3 protein: CSARPAGGRNQPQHF; V gene: TRBV20-1; D gene: TRBD1; J gene: TRBJ1-5; clone size: NA; CDR3 length: 15
CDR3 DNA: TGTGCCAGCAGCTTATCCCGACAGGAGCAAGCTTTCTTT; CDR3 protein: CASSLSRQEQAFF; V gene: TRBV7-2; D gene: NA; J gene: TRBJ1-1; clone size: many; CDR3 length: 13
CDR3 DNA: TGTGCCAGCAGCCCTGGACTAGTTATCGATGAGCAGTTCTTC; CDR3 protein: CASSPGLVIDEQFF; V gene: TRBV7-2; D gene: TRBD2; J gene: TRBJ2-1; clone size: many; CDR3 length: 14
CDR3 DNA: TGTGCCAGCAGCCCCCGCGACGGGACAGGAGGCTACGAGCAGTACTTC; CDR3 protein: CASSPRDGTGGYEQYF; V gene: TRBV28; D gene: TRBD1; J gene: TRBJ2-7; clone size: NA; CDR3 length: 16
CDR3 DNA: TGTGCCAGCAGCTTAGCGAGGAACGAGCAGTACTTC; CDR3 protein: CASSLARNEQYF; V gene: TRBV7-9; D gene: NA; J gene: TRBJ2-7; clone size: many; CDR3 length: 12
CDR3 DNA: TGCAGTGCTAGAGAAGACAGGGGGCATTACAATGAGCAGTTCTTC; CDR3 protein: CSAREDRGHYNEQFF; V gene: TRBV20-1; D gene: TRBD1; J gene: TRBJ2-1; clone size: few; CDR3 length: 15
CDR3 DNA: TGTGCCAGCAGCTTCCTCGTCGGGACAGCTTATGGCTACACCTTC; CDR3 protein: CASSFLVGTAYGYTF; V gene: TRBV11-2; D gene: TRBD1; J gene: TRBJ1-2; clone size: many; CDR3 length: 15
CDR3 DNA: TGTGCCAGCAGCTTCCAGGGACTAGCGAGAAATGAGCAGTTCTTC; CDR3 protein: CASSFQGLARNEQFF; V gene: TRBV5-6; D gene: TRBD2; J gene: TRBJ2-1; clone size: few; CDR3 length: 15
CDR3 DNA: TGTGCCAGCAGCGGGCGGGAGGGACTTCAAGAGACCCAGTACTTC; CDR3 protein: CASSGREGLQETQYF; V gene: TRBV11-3; D gene: TRBD2; J gene: TRBJ2-5; clone size: many; CDR3 length: 15
CDR3 DNA: TGTGCCAGCAGCGTAGGCGGGAGTAGTTCCTACGAGCAGTACTTC; CDR3 protein: CASSVGGSSSYEQYF; V gene: TRBV9; D gene: TRBD2; J gene: TRBJ2-7; clone size: many; CDR3 length: 15
CDR3 DNA: TGCAGTGCTAGGAAACTAGCCGACTACGAGCAGTACTTC; CDR3 protein: CSARKLADYEQYF; V gene: TRBV20-1; D gene: NA; J gene: TRBJ2-7; clone size: many; CDR3 length: 13
CDR3 DNA: TGTGCCAGCAGTTACTCGGACAGGGAACCAGATACGCAGTATTTT; CDR3 protein: CASSYSDREPDTQYF; V gene: TRBV6-5; D gene: TRBD1; J gene: TRBJ2-3; clone size: few; CDR3 length: 15
CDR3 DNA: TGTGCCAGTAGTATCGGGCGGGAGGTTCTTACCGGGGAGCTGTTTTTT; CDR3 protein: CASSIGREVLTGELFF; V gene: TRBV19; D gene: TRBD2; J gene: TRBJ2-2; clone size: NA; CDR3 length: 16
CDR3 DNA: TGTGCCAGCAGTAACGGGAAGTCAGATACGCAGTATTTT; CDR3 protein: CASSNGKSDTQYF; V gene: TRBV2; D gene: NA; J gene: TRBJ2-3; clone size: many; CDR3 length: 13
CDR3 DNA: TGCAGTGCTAGACCACTAGCGGTGAACACCGGGGAGCTGTTTTTT; CDR3 protein: CSARPLAVNTGELFF; V gene: TRBV20-1; D gene: TRBD2; J gene: TRBJ2-2; clone size: NA; CDR3 length: 15